This note documents a single TCR beta chain sequence. Its antigen is not known. The data originate from a study of regulatory and conventional T cells in RAG deficiency. Study-wide results and caveats: Other subsets showed about 9-fold reductions, but Treg unique TCR beta sequences fell approximately 100-fold in these patients. Patient subsets had shorter CDR3s; Omenn Treg-Tconv overlap exceeded 90%.

The CDR3 is 16 amino acids. The J segment lost 2 bases and the V segment lost 3 bases, leaving 10 bases of the junction unmatched. Looked up from germline, CDR1 is SGHNT and CDR2 is YYREEE (reference sequence). The data were produced by immunoSEQ multiplex PCR, yet TCRdb's version contains in-frame clones alone and is incomplete. The profile covers 20,000 to 25,000 clones, with 95% to 97% appearing a single time and roughly 1.3% taken by the ten largest. The sorted conventional CD4+ T cells were CD25-low and CD127-high, with genomic DNA sequenced. The same data also went into a second study, on regulatory T cells. From that paper: Amplification used 52 TRBV primers and 13 TRBJ primers.

The chain uses TRBV5-4 and TRBJ1-2, with 7 bases lining up with TRBD1. This receptor was obtained from a human donor in good health. The sequencing input was CD25- CD4+ T cells sorted from blood. The CDR3: CASSSDHRGGNYGYTF. DNA of the CDR3: TGTGCCAGCAGCTCCGATCACAGGGGAGGAAACTATGGCTACACCTTC. The variable domain in full, with the rest retrieved from reference TRBV5-4 and TRBJ1-2, is ETGVTQSPTHLIKTRGQQVTLRCSSQSGHNTVSWYQQALGQGPQFIFQYYREEENGRGNFPPRFSGLQFPNYSSELNVNALELDDSALYLCASSSDHRGGNYGYTFGSGTRLTVV.